This is a list of T cell receptor beta chains from one sample in a study of T-cell reconstitution after alpha-beta-depleted transplantation in children. In TCRdb, the PCR reads were re-called with MiXCR into one record per CDR3 protein. This sample carries some 180,000 distinct CDR3 sequences, approximately 6.3% of them seen once, and the ten largest clones take around 5%. This sample comprised PBMCs, obtained before TCRalphabeta/CD19-depleted stem cell transplant. All receptors come from a boy aged 2 to 10 with acute lymphoblastic leukemia, due to receive a stem cell transplant. Both conserved end residues are part of each CDR3. D genes are given only for firm matches. Some rows mark clone size as missing; the rest say once, few, many or name a class of expanded clone.

D | J | V | size | DNA | CDR3
TRBD2 | TRBJ2-3 | TRBV7-9 | many | TGTGCCAGCAGCTTAATTTCGGGGGGAACAGATACGCAGTATTTT | CASSLISGGTDTQYF
- | TRBJ2-6 | TRBV19 | few | TGTGCCAGTAGGGACATGGGGGCCAACGTCCTGACTTTC | CASRDMGANVLTF
- | TRBJ1-1 | TRBV6-5 | - | TGTGCCAGCAGTTACGGGTTTAAGGGGGGGAAGACTGAAGCTTTCTTT | CASSYGFKGGKTEAFF
- | TRBJ2-5 | TRBV20-1 | - | TGCAGTGCTAGACTGGTGGGGGAGACCCAGTACTTC | CSARLVGETQYF
TRBD2 | TRBJ2-3 | TRBV4-1 | - | TGCGCCAGCAGCCAACCAGGGACTAGAAGAAGCACAGATACGCAGTATTTT | CASSQPGTRRSTDTQYF
- | TRBJ2-2 | TRBV4-2 | many | TGTGCCAGCAGCCAAGAAGGAGCTCGGAACTCAGGGGAGCTGTTTTTT | CASSQEGARNSGELFF
TRBD1 | TRBJ1-6 | TRBV5-1 | - | TGCGCCAGCAGCTTGGGTGGGACAGGTAATTCACCCCTCCACTTT | CASSLGGTGNSPLHF
- | TRBJ2-2 | TRBV7-2 | many | TGTGCCAGCAGCATTCAGGGGTTGACCGGGGAGCTGTTTTTT | CASSIQGLTGELFF
TRBD1 | TRBJ2-1 | TRBV7-3 | many | TGTGCCAGCAGCTATCAGGGGGATGAGCAGTTCTTC | CASSYQGDEQFF
- | TRBJ1-1 | TRBV7-6 | few | TGTGCCAGCAGTCAGGCGGTCGCTCGGATGAACACTGAAGCTTTCTTT | CASSQAVARMNTEAFF
- | TRBJ2-1 | TRBV6-5 | many | TGTGCCAGCACCTTTACGAGCTCCTACAATGAGCAGTTCTTC | CASTFTSSYNEQFF
TRBD2 | TRBJ2-3 | TRBV28 | many | TGTGCCAGCAGTTTAATAGCGGGTCACGATACGCAGTATTTT | CASSLIAGHDTQYF
- | TRBJ2-1 | TRBV18 | - | TGTGCCAGCTCACCGTATCACGTAGGGGGGGCCGACTACAATGAGCAGTTCTTC | CASSPYHVGGADYNEQFF
- | TRBJ1-1 | TRBV6-2/TRBV6-3 | many | TGTGCCAGCAGTTACTCGATCCGAGGGACTGAAGCTTTCTTT | CASSYSIRGTEAFF
- | TRBJ1-1 | TRBV28 | few | TGTGCCAGTTATGCGTTCAACCTCATGAACACTGAAGCTTTCTTT | CASYAFNLMNTEAFF
TRBD1 | TRBJ1-6 | TRBV20-1 | - | TGCAGTGCTAGGTTGACAGGGGGAAATTCACCCCTCCACTTT | CSARLTGGNSPLHF
TRBD1 | TRBJ2-2 | TRBV28 | few | TGTGCCAGCCGGACAGGGGACTACACCGGGGAGCTGTTTTTT | CASRTGDYTGELFF
TRBD1 | TRBJ1-6 | TRBV7-2 | many | TGTGCCAGCAGCTTCGACAGGGGCTATTCACCCCTCCACTTT | CASSFDRGYSPLHF
- | TRBJ1-1 | TRBV5-1 | - | TGCGCCAGCAGCCCCCGGTTCAGCCCTGAGAACACTGAAGCTTTCTTT | CASSPRFSPENTEAFF
- | TRBJ2-1 | TRBV4-3 | many | TGCGCCAGCAGCCAAGTGACAGGAGTCTACAATGAGCAGTTCTTC | CASSQVTGVYNEQFF
TRBD1 | TRBJ2-5 | TRBV28 | many | TGTGCCAGCAGTACAACTATCACAGGGGGCGGAGAGACCCAGTACTTC | CASSTTITGGGETQYF
- | TRBJ2-3 | TRBV11-2 | - | TGTGCCAGCAGCTTAGATAACGGGGATACGCAGTATTTT | CASSLDNGDTQYF